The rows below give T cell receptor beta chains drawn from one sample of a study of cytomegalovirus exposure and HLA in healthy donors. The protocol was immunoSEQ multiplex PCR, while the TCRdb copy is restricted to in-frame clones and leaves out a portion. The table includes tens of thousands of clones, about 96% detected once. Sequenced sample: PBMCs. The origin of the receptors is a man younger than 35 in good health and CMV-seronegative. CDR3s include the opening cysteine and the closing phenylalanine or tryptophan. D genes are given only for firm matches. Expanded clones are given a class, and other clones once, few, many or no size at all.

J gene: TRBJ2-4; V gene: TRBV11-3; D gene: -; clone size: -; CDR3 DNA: TGTGCCAGCAGCCCGAACGGGGGCATTCAGTACTTC; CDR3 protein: CASSPNGGIQYF
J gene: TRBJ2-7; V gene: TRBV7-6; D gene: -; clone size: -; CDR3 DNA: TGTGCCAGCAGCCTAGGCCCGGGGAGTTTGTGGGAGCAGTACTTC; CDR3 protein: CASSLGPGSLWEQYF
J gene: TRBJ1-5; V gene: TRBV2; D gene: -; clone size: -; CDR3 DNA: TGTGCCAGCAGTGAAGCGCTTCTCAGAAATCAGCCCCAGCATTTT; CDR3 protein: CASSEALLRNQPQHF
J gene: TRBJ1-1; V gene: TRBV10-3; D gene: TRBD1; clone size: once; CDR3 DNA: TGTGCCATCAGTGAGTCAGGACAGGGGGCAACTAGGACTGAAGCTTTCTTT; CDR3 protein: CAISESGQGATRTEAFF
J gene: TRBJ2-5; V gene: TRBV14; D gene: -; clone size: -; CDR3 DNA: TGTGCCAGCAGCCAAGGAACAGCGACCCAGTACTTC; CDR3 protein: CASSQGTATQYF
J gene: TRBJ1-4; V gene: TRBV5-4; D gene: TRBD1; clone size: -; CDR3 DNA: TGTGCCAGCAGCTTGGAGGCGGGACAGGGGTGGGAAAAACTGTTTTTT; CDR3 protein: CASSLEAGQGWEKLFF
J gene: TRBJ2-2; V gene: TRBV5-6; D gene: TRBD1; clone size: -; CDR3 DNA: TGTGCCAGCAGCCAGGACAGGGGGAAGCTGTTTTTT; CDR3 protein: CASSQDRGKLFF
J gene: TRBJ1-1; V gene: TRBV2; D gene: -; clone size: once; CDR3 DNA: TGTGCCAGCAGCGAGGATTTAGGGGCTGGGACTGAAGCTTTCTTT; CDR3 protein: CASSEDLGAGTEAFF
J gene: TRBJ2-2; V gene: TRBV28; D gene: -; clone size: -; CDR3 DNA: TGTGCCAGCAGTTTTGATCGGGTTCGGGCAGGGCGCTCGGCCTCGAACACCGGGGAGCTGTTTTTT; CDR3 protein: CASSFDRVRAGRSASNTGELFF
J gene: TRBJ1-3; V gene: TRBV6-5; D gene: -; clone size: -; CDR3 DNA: TGTGCCAGCAGTCCCACGGTTGGTTCTGGAAACACCATATATTTT; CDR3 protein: CASSPTVGSGNTIYF
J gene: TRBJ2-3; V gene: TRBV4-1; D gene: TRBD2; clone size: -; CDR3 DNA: TGCGCCAGCAGCCAAGATCAACAGCGGGAACCCACAGATACGCAGTATTTT; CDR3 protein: CASSQDQQREPTDTQYF
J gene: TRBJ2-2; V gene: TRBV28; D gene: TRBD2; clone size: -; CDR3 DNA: TGTGCCAGCAGTTTGTTAGCGGGAGGGCCCACCGGGGAGCTGTTTTTT; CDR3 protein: CASSLLAGGPTGELFF
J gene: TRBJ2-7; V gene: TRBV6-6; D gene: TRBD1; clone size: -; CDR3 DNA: TGTGCCAGCAGGCTCCGGGACAGGTGGTCCTACGAGCAGTACTTC; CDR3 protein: CASRLRDRWSYEQYF